These 25 T cell receptor beta chains were sequenced from one sample in a study of cytomegalovirus exposure and HLA in healthy donors. The PCR employed 60 Vbeta primers together with 13 Jbeta primers. Libraries were prepared by immunoSEQ multiplex PCR; TCRdb keeps only in-frame clonotypes and omits some of them. The sample holds 200,000 or so clones; roughly 80% are singletons and the top ten take around 3%. The sample comprised PBMCs. These receptors originate from a young man in good health and CMV-seronegative.

The V call is TRBV11-2, the J call TRBJ1-1, with D perhaps matching TRBD1 (6 bases). CDR1 and CDR2 from the germline V gene are SGHAT and FQNNGV. The CDR3 spans 13 residues. With 4 bases removed from V and 1 base from J, the gap between germline ends came to 7 bases. CDR3 bases: TGTGCCAGCAGCTCACAGGGGAACACTGAAGCTTTCTTT. Protein: CASSSQGNTEAFF. Variable domain in full (rest from reference TRBV11-2 and TRBJ1-1): EAGVAQSPRYKIIEKRQSVAFWCNPISGHATLYWYQQILGQGPKLLIQFQNNGVVDDSQLPKDRFSAERLKGVDSTLKIQPAKLEDSAVYLCASSSQGNTEAFFGQGTRLTVV.

V is TRBV11-2 and J is TRBJ2-2, with TRBD1 matching over 8 bases. The CDR3 is 16 amino acids. Germline V lookup: CDR1 SGHAT, CDR2 FQNNGV. J lost 8 bases, V lost 2 bases, and 10 bases had no gene match. CDR3 in DNA: TGTGCCAGCAGCTTATGGCGGCAGGGGGCAGTGGGGGAGCTGTTTTTT. This sequence encodes CASSLWRQGAVGELFF.

The gene calls are TRBV9 and TRBJ1-4, with TRBD1 as a possible D gene (6 bases). The CDR3 spans 15 residues. V lost 0 bases and J lost 3, with 9 bases in between. In germline, CDR1 is SGDLS, CDR2 YYNGEE. DNA of the CDR3: TGTGCCAGCAGCGTAGCGGCAGGGGCTAATGAAAAACTGTTTTTT. The encoded protein is CASSVAAGANEKLFF.

This chain uses TRBV5-1 with TRBJ2-7, with 7 bases lining up with TRBD1. With 4 bases clipped from V and 6 bases from J, the junction kept 4 bases outside the gene matches. Per germline, CDR1 SGHRS and CDR2 YFSETQ. This CDR3 has 12 amino acids. In nucleotides, the CDR3 is TGCGCCAGCAGCAACAGGGGTGGCGAGCAGTACTTC. Translating gives CASSNRGGEQYF.

This chain links TRBV28 with TRBJ1-5; 10 positions agree with TRBD1. Losses at the gene ends were 2 bases for V and 6 bases for J; bases not matched to a gene: 10. In germline, CDR1 is MDHEN, CDR2 SYDVKM. CDR3 size: 17 residues. CDR3 region: CASSLETGGAGSQPQHF. CDR3 bases: TGTGCCAGCAGTTTAGAGACAGGGGGCGCGGGGAGTCAGCCCCAGCATTTT.

The rearrangement joins TRBV1 to TRBJ2-1; TRBD1, the table's D call, lacks a check against the DNA. TRBV1 is annotated as a pseudogene. This CDR3 comprises 15 residues. The CDR3 reads CTSSQEPRNRIHKFF. The CDR3 DNA reads as TGCACCAGCAGCCAAGAGCCTCGGAACAGGATTCATAAGTTCTTC.

J is TRBJ1-4 and V is TRBV18, with TRBD1 identical over 7 bases. The CDR3 runs to 13 residues. Germline CDR1 and CDR2: KGHSH and LQKENI. The trim removed 8 bases at V and 8 bases at J, leaving 8 bases unmatched. The CDR3 reads CASGPTGPEKLFF. The DNA of the CDR3 is TGTGCCAGCGGCCCGACAGGGCCGGAAAAACTGTTTTTT. Complete variable domain (other parts from reference TRBV18 and TRBJ1-4): NAGVMQNPRHLVRRRGQEARLRCSPMKGHSHVYWYRQLPEEGLKFMVYLQKENIIDESGMPKERFSAEFPKEGPSILRIQQVVRGDSAAYFCASGPTGPEKLFFGSGTQLSVL.

This clone was detected only once. This chain joins TRBV4-2 and TRBJ1-2; D not certain. The CDR3 is 11 amino acids. The germline gives CDR1 LGHNA, CDR2 YNFKEQ. Trimming cost V 3 bases and J 4 bases, with 3 bases left between them. CDR3 sequence: CASSQAYGYTF. The CDR3 DNA sequence: TGTGCCAGCAGCCAGGCCTATGGCTACACCTTC.

The chain couples TRBV5-4 to TRBJ2-3; D might be TRBD2 (6 bases). This CDR3 contains 17 residues. V was cut by 5 bases and J by 0 bases, with 19 bases left in between. Per the germline V gene, CDR1 is SGHNT and CDR2 is YYREEE (reference sequence). The CDR3 nucleotides are TGTGCCAGCAGTCCCTTAGGTGGTAGCGGTAGCACAGATACGCAGTATTTT. This translates into CASSPLGGSGSTDTQYF.

The gene calls are TRBV7-2 and TRBJ2-7; a weak D match, TRBD1 (6 bases). The CDR3 spans 14 residues. Trimming removed 6 bases from V and 3 bases from J, with 15 bases in between. CDR1 is SGHTA and CDR2 is FQGNSA in the germline V gene. The CDR3 DNA reads as TGTGCCAGCAGACAGGGCGGCAGCAACTACGAGCAGTACTTC. The encoded protein is CASRQGGSNYEQYF.

The chain recombines TRBV7-9 with TRBJ2-5; TRBD2 matches 9 bases. The junction had 7 bases not matched to a gene; V was cut back by 4 bases and J by 1 base. The CDR3 length is 16 residues. Per germline, CDR1 SEHNR and CDR2 FQNEAQ (reference sequence). CDR3: CASSSFAGGGQETQYF. CDR3 bases: TGTGCCAGCAGCTCATTCGCGGGGGGGGGCCAAGAGACCCAGTACTTC.

This rearrangement joins TRBV5-6 to TRBJ1-5; D uncertain. From germline, CDR1 is SGHDT and CDR2 YYEEEE. CDR3 length: 16 residues. V gave up 0 bases and J gave up 0 bases, with 10 bases separating them. This chain's CDR3 is CASSLGPGFSNQPQHF. CDR3 sequence (DNA): TGTGCCAGCAGCTTGGGGCCAGGTTTTAGCAATCAGCCCCAGCATTTT.

This clone has just a few counts. The rearrangement links TRBV6-1 to TRBJ1-1; 12 bases agree with TRBD1. This CDR3 has 15 residues. The V and J ends lost 8 bases and 4 bases, in that order; junction bases with no gene match: 8. Germline values: CDR1 MNHNS, CDR2 SASEGT. The CDR3, as DNA: TGTGCCAGCCAGGGACAGGGGGCGTGGGGCACTGAAGCTTTCTTT. Translated, it gives CASQGQGAWGTEAFF.

The chain joins TRBV5-1 to TRBJ2-3; TRBD2 is a possible D gene (6 bases). V was shortened by 4 bases and J by 5 bases, with 20 bases between the two germline ends. The germline CDR1 and CDR2 sequences are SGHRS and YFSETQ. The CDR3 spans 16 residues. The CDR3, as DNA: TGCGCCAGCAGCCCATACATCCAGGGTAGCGGAGATACGCAGTATTTT. The encoded protein is CASSPYIQGSGDTQYF. Combining the CDR3 with reference TRBV5-1 and TRBJ2-3 gives the whole variable domain KAGVTQTPRYLIKTRGQQVTLSCSPISGHRSVSWYQQTPGQGLQFLFEYFSETQRNKGNFPGRFSGRQFSNSRSEMNVSTLELGDSALYLCASSPYIQGSGDTQYFGPGTRLTVL.

This sequence joins TRBV27 and TRBJ2-1; TRBD1 is a possible D gene (6 bases). Germline CDR1 reads MNHEY; CDR2 reads SMNVEV (reference sequence). The germline V and J ends were trimmed by 2 bases and 6 bases, with 17 bases remaining between them. The CDR3 is 16 amino acids. CDR3 in amino acids: CASSLQPAGAANEQFF. The CDR3 coding sequence is TGTGCCAGCAGTTTACAACCGGCAGGGGCTGCCAATGAGCAGTTCTTC.

The chain couples TRBV6-5 to TRBJ1-1; a weak D match, TRBD1 (6 bases). Trimming removed 2 bases at V and 1 base at J, with 8 bases between. In germline, CDR1 is MNHEY, CDR2 SVGAGI. The CDR3 sequence is 14 residues long. CDR3 loop: CASSYDRTNTEAFF. The CDR3 DNA sequence: TGTGCCAGCAGTTACGACAGGACGAACACTGAAGCTTTCTTT.

This clone was seen a single time. The CDR3 nucleotides are TGCGCCAGCAGCTTAGCGGGGGGGTCCGATACGCAGTATTTT. Residues: CASSLAGGSDTQYF. J is TRBJ2-3 and V is TRBV5-1; 10 bases are shared with TRBD2. The CDR3 loop spans 14 amino acids. Trimming removed 2 bases from V and 6 bases from J; junction bases left unmatched: 3. The V gene's germline CDR1 is SGHRS and CDR2 YFSETQ.

The chain couples TRBV28 to TRBJ2-5; D may be TRBD2 (5 bases). Between the trimmed V and J ends, which lost 2 bases and 2 bases, there was a span of 15 bases. Per the germline V gene, CDR1 is MDHEN and CDR2 is SYDVKM. The CDR3 has 16 amino acids. Written as DNA, the CDR3 is TGTGCCAGCAGTTTACGTGACATCCGGGGTCAAGAGACCCAGTACTTC. Its protein is CASSLRDIRGQETQYF.

This clone has more than one count but fewer than ten. The chain carries TRBV27 and TRBJ2-7; tentatively, D is TRBD1 (5 bases). Deletions cut 0 bases from V and 6 bases from J, with 9 bases between. CDR1 is MNHEY and CDR2 is SMNVEV in the germline V gene (reference sequence). The CDR3 is 13 residues long. In DNA, the CDR3 is TGTGCCAGCAGTTTATCCAAAGGGGTCGAGCAGTACTTC. As protein: CASSLSKGVEQYF.

This chain joins TRBV28 and TRBJ1-2, with D tentatively TRBD1 (5 bases). The germline CDR1 and CDR2 sequences are MDHEN and SYDVKM. The CDR3 is made up of 14 amino acids. V was pared by 3 bases and J by 2 bases, with 10 bases between. The CDR3 DNA follows: TGTGCCAGCAGTTTTCAAGGGGCAAACTATGGCTACACCTTC. Its protein product is CASSFQGANYGYTF.

This sequence joins TRBV28 and TRBJ2-7, with 7 bases matching TRBD1. Germline V CDR1 and CDR2: MDHEN, SYDVKM. The ends lost 5 bases at V and 3 bases at J; junction bases unmatched: 4. This CDR3 comprises 13 residues. CDR3 loop: CASSRGQVYEQYF. CDR3 nucleotide sequence: TGTGCCAGCAGTCGCGGACAGGTCTACGAGCAGTACTTC.

The chain is built from TRBV28 and TRBJ1-5, with no clear D. Germline V gives CDR1 MDHEN, CDR2 SYDVKM. The V end was cut by 6 bases, the J end by 1 base, with 10 bases between. The CDR3 length is 14 residues. The CDR3 loop is CASRDFESNQPQHF. CDR3 nucleotide sequence: TGTGCCAGCAGGGACTTTGAGAGCAATCAGCCCCAGCATTTT.

This chain joins TRBV18 and TRBJ2-3, with 7 bases aligning to TRBD2. With 3 bases clipped from V and 8 bases from J, the junction kept 14 bases outside the gene matches. There are 16 residues in the CDR3. Germline-derived CDR1 and CDR2 are KGHSH and LQKENI. The CDR3 sequence: CASSPAGLRGLGTQYF. The CDR3 coding sequence is TGTGCCAGCTCACCGGCGGGACTAAGAGGATTGGGTACGCAGTATTTT. Drawing the rest from reference TRBV18 and TRBJ2-3, the complete variable domain is NAGVMQNPRHLVRRRGQEARLRCSPMKGHSHVYWYRQLPEEGLKFMVYLQKENIIDESGMPKERFSAEFPKEGPSILRIQQVVRGDSAAYFCASSPAGLRGLGTQYFGPGTRLTVL.

Notes on this clone: This same CDR3 is encoded by further DNA sequences in the sample. This sequence joins TRBV2 and TRBJ2-7, with D perhaps matching TRBD1 (6 bases). V lost 6 bases, J lost 3 bases, and 9 bases lay in between. Germline V gene data show CDR1 as SNHLY and CDR2 as FYNNEI. The CDR3 sequence is 12 residues long. The CDR3, as DNA: TGTGCCAGCAGGACAGGAGGCTACGAGCAGTACTTC. The encoded protein is CASRTGGYEQYF. The complete variable domain, with remaining parts taken from reference TRBV2 and TRBJ2-7, reads EPEVTQTPSHQVTQMGQEVILRCVPISNHLYFYWYRQILGQKVEFLVSFYNNEISEKSEIFDDQFSVERPDGSNFTLKIRSTKLEDSAMYFCASRTGGYEQYFGPGTRLTVT.

V gene TRBV4-2 combines with J gene TRBJ2-3; D perhaps matches TRBD2 (5 bases). The V end was cut by 2 bases, the J end by 0 bases, with 21 bases between. This CDR3 region has 19 residues. Looked up from germline, CDR1 is LGHNA and CDR2 is YNFKEQ. CDR3 in DNA: TGTGCCAGCAGCCAATCGCTTACCCCTAGCAGCCTAAGCACAGATACGCAGTATTTT. Encoded protein: CASSQSLTPSSLSTDTQYF.